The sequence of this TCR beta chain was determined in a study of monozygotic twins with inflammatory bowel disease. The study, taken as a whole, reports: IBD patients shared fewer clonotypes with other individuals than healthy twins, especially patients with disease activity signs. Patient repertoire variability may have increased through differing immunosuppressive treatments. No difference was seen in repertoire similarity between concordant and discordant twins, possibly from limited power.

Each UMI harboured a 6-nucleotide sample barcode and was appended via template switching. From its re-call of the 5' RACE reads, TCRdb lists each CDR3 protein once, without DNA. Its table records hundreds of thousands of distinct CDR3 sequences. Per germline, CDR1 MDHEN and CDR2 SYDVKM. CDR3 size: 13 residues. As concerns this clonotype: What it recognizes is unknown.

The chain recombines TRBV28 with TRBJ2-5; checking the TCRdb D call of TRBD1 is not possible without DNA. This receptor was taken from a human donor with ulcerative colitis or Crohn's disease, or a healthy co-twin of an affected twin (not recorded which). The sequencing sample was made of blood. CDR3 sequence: CASSLNTGITQYF.